These 23 T cell receptor beta chains were sequenced from one sample in a study of metastatic and nonmetastatic thyroid tumors. Thyroid surgery took place with no prior treatment in any patient. Via MiXCR, TCRdb re-called the PCR reads. The profile shows some 20,000 clones, more than 15% of them singletons. The specimen was blood. These receptors originate from a female donor with papillary thyroid cancer or a benign thyroid nodule (not recorded which). Some clones in this sample may be carry-over from other donors' samples.

In this sample, this clone turned up many times. The CDR3 DNA is TGTGCCAGCAGCGCCGGCAGGGGAGTGGAGACCCAGTACTTC. It encodes CASSAGRGVETQYF. The V and J genes are TRBV7-2 and TRBJ2-5; TRBD1 is a possible D gene (6 bases). The length of the CDR3 is 14 residues. V was cut by 5 bases and J by 5 bases, with 15 bases left in between. Germline V gives CDR1 SGHTA, CDR2 FQGNSA.

V usage is TRBV3-1 and J usage is TRBJ2-2, with a tentative D call TRBD2 (5 bases). The V end was cut by 4 bases, the J end by 1 base, with 19 bases between. The CDR3 has 18 amino acids. Germline loops: CDR1 LGHDT, CDR2 YNNKEL (reference sequence). CDR3 coding DNA: TGTGCCAGCAGCCCGCAGACTACCGCGATTCAGAACACCGGGGAGCTGTTTTTT. Protein sequence: CASSPQTTAIQNTGELFF.

This sequence joins TRBV19 and TRBJ1-2; D unclear. Germline V gene sequence: CDR1 LNHDA, CDR2 SQIVND (reference sequence). The CDR3 is made up of 13 amino acids. Trimming pared 1 base from V and 1 base from J, leaving 4 bases between. CDR3 in amino acids: CASSIGDNYGYTF. The CDR3 bases are TGTGCCAGTAGTATAGGGGATAACTATGGCTACACCTTC.

In this sample, this clone turned up many times. The rearrangement joins TRBV4-2 to TRBJ2-7, with 11 bases aligning to TRBD2. Germline lookup yields CDR1 LGHNA and CDR2 YNFKEQ. Trimming at V came to 2 bases and at J to 3 bases, leaving 9 bases not matched to a gene. CDR3 length: 17 amino acids. The CDR3 DNA follows: TGTGCCAGCAGCCAACTACCCTCCGGGACTAGCGGCTACGAGCAGTACTTC. Amino acid sequence: CASSQLPSGTSGYEQYF.

This clone was counted at least ten times. DNA of the CDR3: TGTGCCAGCAGCTTAGAGTTGGGGCCCCAGCATTTT. As protein: CASSLELGPQHF. This chain connects TRBV7-9 to TRBJ1-5; D gene ambiguous. V was clipped by 1 base and J by 9 bases, with 7 bases between them. This CDR3 is 12 amino acids long. Looked up from germline, CDR1 is SEHNR and CDR2 is FQNEAQ (reference sequence).

This clone was recorded at least ten times. The chain joins TRBV28 to TRBJ2-4, with D unclear. Germline V gives CDR1 MDHEN, CDR2 SYDVKM. CDR3 length equals 15 residues. V was clipped by 7 bases and J by 2 bases, with 15 bases between them. The CDR3 region is CASNHGKNTKNIQYF. The CDR3 DNA is TGTGCCAGCAACCACGGAAAAAACACCAAAAACATTCAGTACTTC.

In its sample, this clone was seen a few times. V usage is TRBV6-1 and J usage is TRBJ2-7, with unresolved D. Trimming took off 4 bases at V and 2 bases at J, with 12 bases between the two ends. CDR3 length equals 14 residues. CDR1 is MNHNS and CDR2 is SASEGT in the germline V gene. The CDR3 region has the DNA TGTGCCAGCAGTGGCAACCGGCCCCCCTACGAGCAGTACTTC. Translated, it gives CASSGNRPPYEQYF.

There are many counts of this clone. This chain joins TRBV7-2 and TRBJ2-2; D gene unclear. Per germline, CDR1 SGHTA and CDR2 FQGNSA. The CDR3 runs to 14 residues. V was pared by 2 bases and J by 0 bases, with 4 bases between. The CDR3 protein is CASSLWSNTGELFF. CDR3 DNA: TGTGCCAGCAGCTTATGGTCGAACACCGGGGAGCTGTTTTTT.

This clone was picked up a small number of times. V gene TRBV28 combines with J gene TRBJ2-1; D is uncertain. Germline V gene lookup returns CDR1 MDHEN and CDR2 SYDVKM. Trimming took off 3 bases at V and 3 bases at J, with 9 bases between the two ends. This CDR3 contains 14 residues. CDR3 amino acids: CASSLARNYNEQFF. CDR3 nucleotide sequence: TGTGCCAGCAGTTTGGCGAGGAACTACAATGAGCAGTTCTTC.

Ten or more counts support this clone. This rearrangement joins TRBV19 to TRBJ1-1; TRBD1 might be the D (5 bases). This CDR3 region has 13 residues. Trimming removed 4 bases at V and 1 base at J, with 7 bases between. Germline CDR1 is LNHDA and CDR2 is SQIVND (reference sequence). The CDR3 spells CASSTGPNTEAFF. In nucleotides, the CDR3 is TGTGCCAGTAGTACGGGACCGAACACTGAAGCTTTCTTT. The full variable domain, completed using reference TRBV19 and TRBJ1-1, is DGGITQSPKYLFRKEGQNVTLSCEQNLNHDAMYWYRQDPGQGLRLIYYSQIVNDFQKGDIAEGYSVSREKKESFPLTVTSAQKNPTAFYLCASSTGPNTEAFFGQGTRLTVV.

This rearrangement joins TRBV5-6 to TRBJ1-1, with D possibly matching TRBD1 (5 bases). From germline, CDR1 is SGHDT and CDR2 YYEEEE. With 0 bases removed from V and 4 bases from J, the gap between germline ends came to 19 bases. The CDR3 has 17 amino acids. The DNA for the CDR3 is TGTGCCAGCAGCTTGGGGATATATGACGGGGGAGGCACTGAAGCTTTCTTT. This encodes CASSLGIYDGGGTEAFF. The complete variable domain, with remaining parts taken from reference TRBV5-6 and TRBJ1-1, reads DAGVTQSPTHLIKTRGQQVTLRCSPKSGHDTVSWYQQALGQGPQFIFQYYEEEERQRGNFPDRFSGHQFPNYSSELNVNALLLGDSALYLCASSLGIYDGGGTEAFFGQGTRLTVV.

This clone has only a few counts. A read error is possible here, since a much larger clone lies one base away. This sequence joins TRBV20-1 and TRBJ1-1; no clear D gene. With 3 bases removed from V and 3 bases from J, the gap between germline ends came to 14 bases. The length of the CDR3 is 14 residues. Germline values: CDR1 DFQATT, CDR2 SNEGSKA (reference sequence). The CDR3 DNA reads as TGCAGTGCTAGGGTAGAGGTGTCCCACACTGAAGCTTTCTTT. It encodes CSARVEVSHTEAFF.

This clone was seen at least ten times. The genes are TRBV28 and TRBJ1-3; 7 bases line up with TRBD1. V was clipped by 5 bases and J by 0 bases; unmatched bases: 13. This CDR3 region has 18 residues. Per the germline V gene, CDR1 is MDHEN and CDR2 is SYDVKM. The CDR3 sequence: CASSITDRVLSSGNTIYF. For the CDR3, the DNA is TGTGCCAGCAGTATTACTGACAGGGTATTAAGCTCTGGAAACACCATATATTTT.

The genes are TRBV18 and TRBJ1-5; D is perhaps TRBD1 (6 bases). This CDR3 is built from 13 residues. V was clipped by 2 bases and J by 7 bases, with 9 bases between them. Germline CDR1 KGHSH, CDR2 LQKENI. The DNA for the CDR3 is TGTGCCAGCTCACCAGGGGGCGACCAGCCCCAGCATTTT. As protein: CASSPGGDQPQHF.

About this clone itself: A much larger clone sits a single nucleotide away, making a read error possible. The chain links TRBV4-2 to TRBJ2-3, with unresolved D. This CDR3 is 16 amino acids long. Germline V gene data show CDR1 as LGHNA and CDR2 as YNFKEQ. Trimming shortened V by 8 bases and J by 0 bases, and 18 bases separated the two germline ends. CDR3 in amino acids: CASGLVGRRSTDTQYF. The CDR3 DNA is TGTGCCAGCGGGCTAGTGGGAAGGCGGAGCACAGATACGCAGTATTTT.

A word on this clone: A clone one base away is much larger, so this may be a read error. The chain combines TRBV30 with TRBJ1-5; D remains ambiguous. The CDR3 extends over 15 amino acids. The V gene's germline CDR1 is GTSNPN and CDR2 SVGIG (reference sequence). CDR3 residues: CVWSGTKRGNQPQHF. CDR3 nucleotide sequence: TGTGTCTGGAGTGGCACGAAGCGGGGCAATCAGCCCCAGCATTTT.

The J gene is TRBJ2-6, the V gene TRBV24-1; 10 nucleotides align to TRBD1. Germline CDR1 and CDR2: KGHDR and SFDVKD. The CDR3 loop spans 19 amino acids. Losses at the gene ends were 5 bases for V and 3 bases for J; bases not matched to a gene: 12. The CDR3 protein is CATSGVTGGPSGGANVLTF. The CDR3, as DNA: TGTGCCACCAGTGGGGTGACAGGGGGCCCCTCAGGTGGGGCCAACGTCCTGACTTTC.

This clone was observed many times. The rearrangement joins TRBV7-2 to TRBJ2-3; 8 nucleotides match TRBD2. Trimming at V came to 1 base and at J to 1 base, leaving 1 base not matched to a gene. CDR1 SGHTA and CDR2 FQGNSA come from the germline V gene. This CDR3 comprises 15 residues. In DNA form, the CDR3 reads TGTGCCAGCAGCTTAGGAGCGGGGGGCACAGATACGCAGTATTTT. This sequence encodes CASSLGAGGTDTQYF.

Comments on this clone: Other DNA variants within this sample encode the same CDR3. The chain links TRBV3-1 to TRBJ1-5, with no clear D. This CDR3 comprises 16 residues. Per germline, CDR1 LGHDT and CDR2 YNNKEL (reference sequence). V lost 1 base to trimming and J lost 2 bases, with 12 bases between them. CDR3 amino acids: CASSQAGVRGNQPQHF. The CDR3 coding sequence is TGTGCCAGCAGCCAAGCGGGTGTTCGGGGCAATCAGCCCCAGCATTTT.

This clone has at least ten counts. Relative to the germline gene, one junction end is altered; a read error may explain this. The chain combines TRBV7-7 with TRBJ2-3; no clear D gene. The length of the CDR3 is 13 residues. Germline CDR1 is SSHAT and CDR2 is FNYEAQ (reference sequence). The CDR3 coding sequence is TGTGCTAGCAGCTTACAGATGGGGGATACGCAGTATTTT. This gives the protein CASSLQMGDTQYF.

This clone was seen a handful of times. V and J are TRBV6-5 and TRBJ1-6; D uncertain. CDR1 and CDR2 (germline): MNHEY, SVGAGI. V dropped 2 bases and J dropped 9 bases, with 8 bases sitting between them. The CDR3 is 13 residues long. CDR3 nucleotides: TGTGCCAGCAGTTACGAGACGGCTTCACCCCTCCACTTT. Translating gives CASSYETASPLHF.

This clone was seen repeatedly, ten times or more. The chain couples TRBV29-1 to TRBJ1-2; D gene unclear. V was shortened by 4 bases and J by 6 bases, with 9 bases between the two germline ends. CDR3 size: 11 residues. The germline V gene encodes CDR1 SQVTM and CDR2 ANQGSEA. CDR3 DNA: TGCAGCGTTGTGGGTCGGGATGGCTACACCTTC. Translating gives CSVVGRDGYTF.

This clone was recorded at least ten times. The chain recombines TRBV20-1 with TRBJ2-1, with 9 bases lining up with TRBD2. The CDR3 has 14 amino acids. The trim removed 4 bases at V and 8 bases at J, leaving 9 bases unmatched. The germline V gene has CDR1 DFQATT and CDR2 SNEGSKA (reference sequence). The CDR3 DNA sequence: TGCAGTGCTATACATCGGGTAGCGGGAGATGAGCAGTTCTTC. Translating gives CSAIHRVAGDEQFF.